The 25 T cell receptor beta chains reported below all come from one sample, sequenced in a study of T cell responses to AZD1222 COVID-19 vaccine. Clones were read by immunoSEQ multiplex PCR, and TCRdb kept only the in-frame ones, dropping some. The sample includes under 110,000 clones, 90% of them seen just once. The source material was peripheral blood, sampled 28 days after the second AZD1222 dose. The receptors derive from an adult who received the AZD1222 COVID-19 vaccine.

This chain links TRBV12-3 or TRBV12-4 with TRBJ1-5; the D gene is possibly TRBD1 (6 bases). The CDR3 totals 13 residues. Trimming took 5 bases from V and 11 from J, leaving 16 bases between them. CDR3 nucleotide sequence: TGTGCCAGCAGTGACAGGTCGGGAGGGGCCCAGCATTTT. Its translation is CASSDRSGGAQHF.

The V call is TRBV7-9, the J call TRBJ2-1, with TRBD2 matching 14 bases. CDR1 is SEHNR, CDR2 FQNEAQ, per germline (reference sequence). The CDR3 runs 16 residues. V shed 5 bases, J shed 12 bases, and the junction held 12 bases outside the gene matches. This chain's CDR3 is CASSPQTSGGALGQFF. CDR3 in DNA: TGTGCCAGCAGCCCTCAGACTAGCGGGGGGGCCTTAGGGCAGTTCTTC.

The rearrangement uses TRBV9 and TRBJ2-7; 9 nucleotides agree with TRBD1. The CDR3 consists of 15 residues. Germline loops: CDR1 SGDLS, CDR2 YYNGEE. The trim removed 0 bases at V and 3 bases at J, leaving 4 bases unmatched. The CDR3, as DNA: TGTGCCAGCAGCGTAGGTACGACAGGGGGCTACGAGCAGTACTTC. Protein sequence: CASSVGTTGGYEQYF.

The chain carries TRBV6-4 and TRBJ1-6, with a possible D match to TRBD1 (5 bases). Germline values: CDR1 MRHNA, CDR2 SNTAGT. This CDR3 contains 14 residues. V was trimmed by 3 bases and J by 8 bases, leaving 11 bases between them. Here the CDR3 DNA reads TGTGCCAGCAGTGAGCAGGGAAAGCATTCACCCCTCCACTTT. It specifies CASSEQGKHSPLHF.

The chain has TRBV7-2 and TRBJ2-3; D is ambiguous. The CDR3 totals 13 residues. Looked up from germline, CDR1 is SGHTA and CDR2 is FQGNSA. Trimming left V 3 bases short and J 13 bases short, with 17 bases between. The CDR3 sequence: CASSLLRPPVEYF. CDR3 in DNA: TGTGCCAGCAGCTTGCTCCGGCCTCCCGTGGAGTATTTT.

The chain links TRBV19 to TRBJ2-2; D could derive from TRBD1 or TRBD2 (6 bases each). V shed 6 bases and J shed 5 bases, with 22 bases lying between them. Germline V CDR1 and CDR2: LNHDA, SQIVND (reference sequence). The CDR3 is 17 amino acids. CDR3 sequence (DNA): TGTGCCAGTAGCCTCCTGGCGAGCGAGGGGGGTACCGGGGAGCTGTTTTTT. This encodes CASSLLASEGGTGELFF.

The rearrangement uses TRBV9 and TRBJ1-3; no clear D gene. Looked up from germline, CDR1 is SGDLS and CDR2 is YYNGEE. The CDR3 loop spans 14 amino acids. V gave up 1 base and J gave up 0 bases, with 5 bases separating them. CDR3 amino acids: CASSVQSSGNTIYF. In DNA, the CDR3 is TGTGCCAGCAGCGTACAGAGCTCTGGAAACACCATATATTTT. The whole variable domain, filled in from reference TRBV9 and TRBJ1-3, reads DSGVTQTPKHLITATGQRVTLRCSPRSGDLSVYWYQQSLDQGLQFLIQYYNGEERAKGNILERFSAQQFPDLHSELNLSSLELGDSALYFCASSVQSSGNTIYFGEGSWLTVV.

In DNA form, the CDR3 reads TGTGCCAGCAGCTTAGAAACAGGCAGGACCTACGAGCAGTACTTC. Translating gives CASSLETGRTYEQYF. The chain is built from TRBV7-9 and TRBJ2-7; D might be TRBD1 (5 bases). This CDR3 contains 15 residues. Trimming took 1 base from V and 2 from J, leaving 12 bases between them. Germline V gene sequence: CDR1 SEHNR, CDR2 FQNEAQ (reference sequence).

J is TRBJ2-3 and V is TRBV18; tentatively, D is TRBD1 (6 bases). V was clipped by 0 bases and J by 4 bases, with 14 bases between them. CDR1 is KGHSH and CDR2 is LQKENI in the germline V gene. The CDR3 is 16 amino acids. The chain's CDR3 is CASSPPVGGRADTQYF. CDR3 nucleotide sequence: TGTGCCAGCTCACCACCGGTAGGGGGAAGGGCAGATACGCAGTATTTT.

The chain recombines TRBV6-4 with TRBJ1-6; D is undetermined. The V gene lost 4 bases and the J gene lost 8 bases, with 15 bases spanning the gap. Germline V CDR1 and CDR2: MRHNA, SNTAGT. The CDR3 spans 15 residues. CDR3: CASSVGPAGDSPLHF. The DNA of the CDR3 is TGTGCCAGCAGTGTTGGGCCAGCCGGGGATTCACCCCTCCACTTT.

The chain has TRBV27 and TRBJ1-2; 10 bases match TRBD1. The V segment lost 7 bases and the J segment 7 bases; nucleotides outside the gene matches: 6. The CDR3 totals 13 residues. Germline CDR1 is MNHEY and CDR2 is SMNVEV (reference sequence). The CDR3 loop is CASKYRDRGGYTF. CDR3 bases: TGTGCCAGCAAATACCGGGACAGGGGTGGCTACACCTTC.

The chain uses TRBV4-3 and TRBJ1-2, with D perhaps matching TRBD1 (5 bases). This CDR3 is built from 14 residues. Germline values: CDR1 LGHNA, CDR2 YSLEER. V lost 2 bases, J lost 8 bases, and 15 bases lay in between. Written as DNA, the CDR3 is TGCGCCAGCAGCCAATACCAGGGCGTAGACGGCTACACCTTC. Translating gives CASSQYQGVDGYTF.

J is TRBJ2-1 and V is TRBV6-5, with TRBD1 matching 9 bases. The CDR3 sequence is 13 residues long. After removal of 8 bases from V and 9 bases from J, the junction contained 8 bases not matched to a gene. Germline lookup yields CDR1 MNHEY and CDR2 SVGAGI. In DNA, the CDR3 is TGTGCCAGCGAAACGGGACAGGGTCTTGAGCAGTTCTTC. Translating it yields CASETGQGLEQFF.

The V call is TRBV18, the J call TRBJ1-1; perhaps TRBD1 as D (5 bases). The CDR3 extends over 14 amino acids. Trimming removed 1 base from V and 2 bases from J, with 8 bases in between. The V gene's germline CDR1 is KGHSH and CDR2 LQKENI. CDR3 loop: CASSPLGTNTEAFF. Here the CDR3 DNA reads TGTGCCAGCTCACCACTAGGGACCAACACTGAAGCTTTCTTT.

The rearrangement joins TRBV19 to TRBJ1-5; D is perhaps TRBD1 (5 bases). The germline V gene has CDR1 LNHDA and CDR2 SQIVND (reference sequence). The CDR3 sequence is 13 residues long. The V gene lost 6 bases and the J gene lost 3 bases, with 9 bases spanning the gap. The CDR3 region has the DNA TGTGCCAGTAGGGGGGACTTCAATCAGCCCCAGCATTTT. The encoded protein is CASRGDFNQPQHF. Supplemented by reference TRBV19 and TRBJ1-5, the full variable domain reads DGGITQSPKYLFRKEGQNVTLSCEQNLNHDAMYWYRQDPGQGLRLIYYSQIVNDFQKGDIAEGYSVSREKKESFPLTVTSAQKNPTAFYLCASRGDFNQPQHFGDGTRLSIL.

The rearrangement uses TRBV9 and TRBJ1-1, with a weak D call TRBD1 (5 bases). This CDR3 is built from 14 residues. Trimming took 0 bases from V and 5 from J, leaving 11 bases between them. CDR1 is SGDLS and CDR2 is YYNGEE in the germline V gene. Here the CDR3 DNA reads TGTGCCAGCAGCGTAGACCAGGGACGAACTGAAGCTTTCTTT. Encoded protein: CASSVDQGRTEAFF.

This clone was recorded only once. The sample holds other DNA sequences that translate to the same CDR3. The V and J genes are TRBV7-3 and TRBJ2-5; 8 nucleotides match TRBD1. J gave up 5 bases and V 1 base, and 6 bases lay outside the gene matches. This CDR3 is built from 15 residues. Germline CDR1 is SGHTA and CDR2 is FQGTGA. The chain's CDR3 is CASSLMTGDGETQYF. The CDR3 DNA follows: TGTGCCAGCAGCTTAATGACAGGGGATGGCGAGACCCAGTACTTC.

This chain links TRBV9 with TRBJ2-2; D not certain. The length of the CDR3 is 11 residues. Per the germline V gene, CDR1 is SGDLS and CDR2 is YYNGEE. The V end lost 4 bases, the J end lost 6 bases, and 4 bases lay between the germline ends. CDR3 sequence reads: CASSTPGELFF. In DNA form, the CDR3 reads TGTGCCAGCAGCACCCCCGGGGAGCTGTTTTTT. Together with reference TRBV9 and TRBJ2-2, the CDR3 gives the full variable domain: DSGVTQTPKHLITATGQRVTLRCSPRSGDLSVYWYQQSLDQGLQFLIQYYNGEERAKGNILERFSAQQFPDLHSELNLSSLELGDSALYFCASSTPGELFFGEGSRLTVL.

The chain has TRBV24-1 and TRBJ2-2, with 10 bases identical to TRBD1. The CDR3 totals 15 residues. With 1 base clipped from V and 6 bases from J, the junction kept 1 base outside the gene matches. CDR1 and CDR2 from the germline V gene are KGHDR and SFDVKD. In nucleotides, the CDR3 is TGTGCCACCAGTGATTTTGGGACAGGGGCCGGGGAGCTGTTTTTT. Translation gives CATSDFGTGAGELFF.

This clone occurred once. The J gene is TRBJ2-3, the V gene TRBV3-1 (or the pseudogene TRBV3-2); D may correspond to TRBD1 or TRBD2 (5 bases each). The CDR3 contains 15 residues. The germline gives CDR1 LGHDT, CDR2 YNNKEL (reference sequence). V shed 0 bases and J shed 6 bases, with 13 bases lying between them. The CDR3 is CASSQDPDEGDTQYF. Here the CDR3 DNA reads TGTGCCAGCAGCCAAGATCCAGATGAGGGGGATACGCAGTATTTT.

This chain joins TRBV3-1 (or the pseudogene TRBV3-2) and TRBJ2-7; no clear D gene. CDR1 and CDR2 from the germline V gene are LGHDT and YNNKEL (reference sequence). V lost 1 base and J lost 7, with 11 bases in between. This CDR3 is built from 13 residues. The CDR3: CASSQVWFREQYF. The DNA for the CDR3 is TGTGCCAGCAGCCAAGTGTGGTTTCGGGAGCAGTACTTC.

This clone showed up just a few times. The chain employs TRBV7-9 and TRBJ2-1, with D possibly matching TRBD1 (5 bases). The germline V gene encodes CDR1 SEHNR and CDR2 FQNEAQ (reference sequence). V was clipped by 8 bases and J by 6 bases, with 11 bases between them. The CDR3 sequence is 12 residues long. The CDR3 loop is CASEKGINEQFF. The CDR3, as DNA: TGTGCCAGCGAAAAGGGGATCAATGAGCAGTTCTTC.

J is TRBJ1-2 and V is TRBV9; the match to TRBD1 covers 10 bases. The CDR3 runs to 17 residues. CDR1 and CDR2 (germline): SGDLS, YYNGEE. Losses at the gene ends were 9 bases for V and 4 bases for J; bases not matched to a gene: 18. CDR3: CATFFRDRGDNGYGYTF. The CDR3 region has the DNA TGTGCCACCTTCTTCCGGGACAGGGGCGATAATGGCTATGGCTACACCTTC.

The CDR3 DNA sequence: TGTGCCAGCAGCCAATTCAGGGGATATAACACCGGGGAGCTGTTTTTT. This sequence encodes CASSQFRGYNTGELFF. The V call is TRBV7-2, the J call TRBJ2-2; possibly TRBD1 for D (6 bases). CDR1 is SGHTA and CDR2 is FQGNSA in the germline V gene. The CDR3 extends over 16 amino acids. V lost 5 bases and J 2 bases, leaving 15 bases between the germline ends.

This clone showed up just once. The V and J genes are TRBV18 and TRBJ2-1; 10 bases align to TRBD1. Germline assignment: CDR1 KGHSH and CDR2 LQKENI. This CDR3 is built from 14 residues. J gave up 9 bases and V 3 bases, and 5 bases lay outside the gene matches. CDR3 DNA sequence: TGTGCCAGCTCACCGAGACAGGGGGCAGTTGAGCAGTTCTTC. Translated, it gives CASSPRQGAVEQFF. Full variable domain (outside the CDR3, taken from reference TRBV18 and TRBJ2-1): NAGVMQNPRHLVRRRGQEARLRCSPMKGHSHVYWYRQLPEEGLKFMVYLQKENIIDESGMPKERFSAEFPKEGPSILRIQQVVRGDSAAYFCASSPRQGAVEQFFGPGTRLTVL.